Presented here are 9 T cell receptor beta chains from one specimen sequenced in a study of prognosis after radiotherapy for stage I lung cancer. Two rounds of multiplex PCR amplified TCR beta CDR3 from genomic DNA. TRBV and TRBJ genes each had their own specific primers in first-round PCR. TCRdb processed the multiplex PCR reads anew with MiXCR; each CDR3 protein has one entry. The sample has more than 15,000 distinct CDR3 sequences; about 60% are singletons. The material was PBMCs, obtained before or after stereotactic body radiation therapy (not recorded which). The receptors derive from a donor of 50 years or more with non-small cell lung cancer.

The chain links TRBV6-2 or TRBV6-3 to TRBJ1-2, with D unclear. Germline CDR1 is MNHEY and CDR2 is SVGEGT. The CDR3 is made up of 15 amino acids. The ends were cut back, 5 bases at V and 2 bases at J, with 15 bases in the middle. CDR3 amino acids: CASSENTLWNYGYTF. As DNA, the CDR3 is TGTGCCAGCAGTGAAAACACATTGTGGAACTATGGCTACACCTTC.

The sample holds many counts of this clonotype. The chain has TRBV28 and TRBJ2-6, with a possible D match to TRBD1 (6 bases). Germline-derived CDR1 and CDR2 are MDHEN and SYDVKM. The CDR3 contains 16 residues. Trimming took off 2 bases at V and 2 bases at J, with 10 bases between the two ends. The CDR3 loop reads CASSLEAGAGANVLTF. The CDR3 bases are TGTGCCAGCAGTTTAGAGGCAGGGGCTGGGGCCAACGTCCTGACTTTC.

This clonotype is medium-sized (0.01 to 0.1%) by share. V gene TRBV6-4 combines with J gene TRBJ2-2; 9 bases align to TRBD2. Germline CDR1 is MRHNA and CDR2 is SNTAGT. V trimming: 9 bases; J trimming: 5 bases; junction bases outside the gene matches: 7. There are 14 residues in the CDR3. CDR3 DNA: TGTGCCAGTTATAGCGGGAGAGTGACCGGGGAGCTGTTTTTT. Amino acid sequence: CASYSGRVTGELFF.

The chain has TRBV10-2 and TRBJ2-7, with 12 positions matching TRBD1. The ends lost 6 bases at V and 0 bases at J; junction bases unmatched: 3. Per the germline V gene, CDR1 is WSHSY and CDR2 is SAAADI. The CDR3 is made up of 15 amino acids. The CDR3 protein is CASRSGQGASYEQYF. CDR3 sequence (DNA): TGCGCCAGCAGATCGGGACAGGGGGCCTCCTACGAGCAGTACTTC.

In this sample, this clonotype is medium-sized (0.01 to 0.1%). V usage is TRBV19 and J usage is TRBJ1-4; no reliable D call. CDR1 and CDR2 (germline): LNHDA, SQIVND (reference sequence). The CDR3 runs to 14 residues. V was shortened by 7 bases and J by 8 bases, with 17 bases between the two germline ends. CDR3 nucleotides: TGTGCCAGTACCTTGCGGGGTTTGGGAGAAAAACTGTTTTTT. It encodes CASTLRGLGEKLFF.

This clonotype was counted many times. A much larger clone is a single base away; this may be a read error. The CDR3 DNA follows: TGTGCCAGTGGAATACAGGGCGCCGAGACCCAGTACTTC. It translates to CASGIQGAETQYF. The chain is built from TRBV19 and TRBJ2-5; perhaps TRBD1 as D (6 bases). The CDR3 length is 13 residues. The V gene lost 8 bases and the J gene lost 5 bases, with 15 bases spanning the gap. CDR1 is LNHDA, CDR2 SQIVND, per germline (reference sequence).

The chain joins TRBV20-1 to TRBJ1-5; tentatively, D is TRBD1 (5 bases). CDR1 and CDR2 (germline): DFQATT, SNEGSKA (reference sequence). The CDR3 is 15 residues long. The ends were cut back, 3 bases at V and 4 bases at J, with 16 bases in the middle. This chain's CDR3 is CSARVAREFNQPQHF. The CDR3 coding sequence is TGCAGTGCTAGGGTCGCCAGGGAATTTAATCAGCCCCAGCATTTT.

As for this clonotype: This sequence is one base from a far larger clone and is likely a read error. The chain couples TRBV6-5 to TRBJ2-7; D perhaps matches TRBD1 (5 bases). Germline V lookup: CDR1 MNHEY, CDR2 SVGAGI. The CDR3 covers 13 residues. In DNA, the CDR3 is TGTGCCATCAGTAGACAGAGGCCCTACGAGCAGTACTTC. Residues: CAISRQRPYEQYF.

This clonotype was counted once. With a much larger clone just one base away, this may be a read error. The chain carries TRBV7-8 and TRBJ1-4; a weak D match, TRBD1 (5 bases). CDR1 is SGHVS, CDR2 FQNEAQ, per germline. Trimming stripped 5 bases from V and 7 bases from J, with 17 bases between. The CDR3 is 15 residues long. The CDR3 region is CASSALEGGAEKLFF. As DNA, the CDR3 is TGTGCCAGCAGCGCTTTGGAGGGTGGGGCTGAAAAACTGTTTTTT.